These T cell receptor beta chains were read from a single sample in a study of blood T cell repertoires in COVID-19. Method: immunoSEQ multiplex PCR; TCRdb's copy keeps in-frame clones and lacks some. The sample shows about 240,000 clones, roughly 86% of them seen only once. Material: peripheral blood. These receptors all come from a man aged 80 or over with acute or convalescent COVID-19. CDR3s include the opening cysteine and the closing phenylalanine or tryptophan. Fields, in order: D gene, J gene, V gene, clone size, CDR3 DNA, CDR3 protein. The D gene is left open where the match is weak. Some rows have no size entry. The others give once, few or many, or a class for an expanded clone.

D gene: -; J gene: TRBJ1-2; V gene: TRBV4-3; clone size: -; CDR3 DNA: TGCGCCAGCAGCCAAGATCAGAGGTATTCGGGCTACACCTTC; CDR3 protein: CASSQDQRYSGYTF
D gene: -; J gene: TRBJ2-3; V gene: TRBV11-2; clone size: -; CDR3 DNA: TGTGCCAGCAGCTTAACGGACGGACTTGGGGGCACAGATACGCAGTATTTT; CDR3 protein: CASSLTDGLGGTDTQYF
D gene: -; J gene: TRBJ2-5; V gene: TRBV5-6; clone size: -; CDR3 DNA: TGTGCCAGCAGCTTCGGGACTGAAGAGACCCAGTACTTC; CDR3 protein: CASSFGTEETQYF
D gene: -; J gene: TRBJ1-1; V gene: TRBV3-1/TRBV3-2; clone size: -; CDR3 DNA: TGTGCCAGCAGCCAAAGACGGAGGGTGTACACTGAAGCTTTCTTT; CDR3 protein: CASSQRRRVYTEAFF
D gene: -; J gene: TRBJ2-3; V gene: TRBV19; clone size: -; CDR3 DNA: TGTGCCAGTAGTATGGGAGGACGGATTAGCACAGATACGCAGTATTTT; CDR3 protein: CASSMGGRISTDTQYF
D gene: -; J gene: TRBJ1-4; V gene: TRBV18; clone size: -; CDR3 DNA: TGTGCCAGCTCACCAGAGCGGGGCTCCGCAGGAAAACTGTTTTTT; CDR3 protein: CASSPERGSAGKLFF
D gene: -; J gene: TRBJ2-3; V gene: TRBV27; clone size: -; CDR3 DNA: TGTGCCAGCTTCGGGACAGATACGCAGTATTTT; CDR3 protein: CASFGTDTQYF
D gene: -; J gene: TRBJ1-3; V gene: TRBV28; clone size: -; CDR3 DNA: TGTGCCGCCCAGGCCCTCTCCTCTGGAAACACCATATATTTT; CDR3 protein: CAAQALSSGNTIYF
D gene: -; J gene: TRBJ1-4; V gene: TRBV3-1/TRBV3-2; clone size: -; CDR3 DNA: TGTGCCAGCAGCCCCCCCACAGGGTTCACTAATGAAAAACTGTTTTTT; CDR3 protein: CASSPPTGFTNEKLFF
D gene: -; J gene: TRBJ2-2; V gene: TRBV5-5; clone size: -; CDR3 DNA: TGTGCCAGCAGCGGCCTCACCGGGGAGCTGTTTTTT; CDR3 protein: CASSGLTGELFF
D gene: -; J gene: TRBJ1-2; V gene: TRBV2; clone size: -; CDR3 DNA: TGTGCCAGCAGGGCCCCCGCGGGGGACTATGGCTACACCTTC; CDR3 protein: CASRAPAGDYGYTF
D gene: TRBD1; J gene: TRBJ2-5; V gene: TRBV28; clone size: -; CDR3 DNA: TGTGCCAGCAGTTTAGCCGGACAGGTGAGCTGGCAAGAGACCCAGTACTTC; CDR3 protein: CASSLAGQVSWQETQYF
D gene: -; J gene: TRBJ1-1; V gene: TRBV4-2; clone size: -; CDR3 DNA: TGTGCCAGCAGCCCTGCTATATCGAACACTGAAGCTTTCTTT; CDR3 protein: CASSPAISNTEAFF
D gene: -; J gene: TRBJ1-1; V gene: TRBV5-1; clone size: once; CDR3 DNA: TGCGCCAGCAGCACCGGACTCCGCGGTACTGAAGCTTTCTTT; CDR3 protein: CASSTGLRGTEAFF
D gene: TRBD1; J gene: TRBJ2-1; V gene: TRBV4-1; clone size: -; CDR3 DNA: TGCGCCAGCAGTCCCGGACAGGGTCCCTACAATGAGCAGTTCTTC; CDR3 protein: CASSPGQGPYNEQFF
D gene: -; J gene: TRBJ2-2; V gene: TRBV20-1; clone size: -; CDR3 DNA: TGCAGTGCCCTCTCCCCCGGGGAGCTGTTTTTT; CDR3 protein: CSALSPGELFF
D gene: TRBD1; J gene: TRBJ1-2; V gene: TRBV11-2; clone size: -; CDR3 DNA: TGTGCCAGCAGCTTCGGACAGGGTGGGAGCTATGGCTACACCTTC; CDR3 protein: CASSFGQGGSYGYTF
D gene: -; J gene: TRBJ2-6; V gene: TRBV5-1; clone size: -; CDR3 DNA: TGCGCCAGCAGCTTGGTAGACACCCTATCTGGGGCCAACGTCCTGACTTTC; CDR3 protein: CASSLVDTLSGANVLTF